This TCR beta chain was profiled in a study of cytomegalovirus exposure and HLA in healthy donors. Study conclusions and caveats: Most TCR sequences were rare, but some public TCRs occurred in many donors. Accurate prediction of most subjects' HLA-A and HLA-B alleles from TCR beta sequences was reported.

The PCR employed 60 Vbeta primers together with 13 Jbeta primers. Libraries were prepared by immunoSEQ multiplex PCR; TCRdb keeps only in-frame clonotypes and omits some of them. The table has 220,000 or so clones, approximately 68% seen once; the top ten hold 1.8%. The CDR3 is 16 residues long. CDR1 and CDR2 from the germline V gene are MNHNS and SASEGT. The germline V and J ends were trimmed by 4 bases and 5 bases, with 17 bases remaining between them. To note about this clone: Its matching antigen is unknown.

The TCR comes from a woman aged 25-40 years in good health and CMV-seronegative. Sequencing was done on a sample of PBMCs. The chain uses TRBV6-1 and TRBJ2-2; a weak D match, TRBD1 (6 bases). In nucleotides, the CDR3 is TGTGCCAGCAGTGCCCACAGGGACATGAATACCGGGGAGCTGTTTTTT. Protein product: CASSAHRDMNTGELFF.